Listed here are 17 T cell receptor beta chains from one sample, sequenced in a study of cytomegalovirus exposure and HLA in healthy donors. Primers for the PCR totalled 60 Vbeta and 13 Jbeta. TCRdb keeps only in-frame clones here, not all; method: immunoSEQ multiplex PCR. Of around 72,000 clones in the sample, about 72% were seen once. The sample taken for sequencing was PBMCs. The receptors come from a man in his forties in good health and CMV-seropositive.

The V gene is TRBV5-1, the J gene TRBJ2-7; 10 bases are shared with TRBD1. Germline trimming cut 4 bases from V and 6 bases from J; bases unmatched to any gene: 4. The CDR3 spans 13 residues. CDR1 and CDR2 from the germline V gene are SGHRS and YFSETQ. The CDR3 DNA sequence: TGCGCCAGCAGCGCCGGGACAGGGGCCGAGCAGTACTTC. Protein sequence: CASSAGTGAEQYF.

The gene calls are TRBV7-9 and TRBJ2-5; TRBD1 is a possible D gene (5 bases). V shed 2 bases and J shed 5 bases, with 12 bases lying between them. The CDR3 is made up of 14 amino acids. Germline V gene sequence: CDR1 SEHNR, CDR2 FQNEAQ (reference sequence). CDR3 DNA sequence: TGTGCCAGCAGCTTAACAGGCAGATGGGAGACCCAGTACTTC. This translates into CASSLTGRWETQYF.

CDR3 coding DNA: TGCGCCAGCAGCTTGGCCCCTGACAGGGGGAGCTACACCTTC. Translated: CASSLAPDRGSYTF. The gene calls are TRBV5-1 and TRBJ1-2; 9 positions match TRBD1. The CDR3 runs 14 residues. Trimming cost V 0 bases and J 9 bases; bases outside gene matches: 6. The germline V gene encodes CDR1 SGHRS and CDR2 YFSETQ.

Comments on this clone: The same CDR3 also results from other DNA sequences found in this sample. J is TRBJ1-5 and V is TRBV28; 7 positions agree with TRBD1. J was trimmed by 3 bases and V by 6 bases; bases with no gene match: 8. CDR3 length: 15 amino acids. CDR1 MDHEN and CDR2 SYDVKM come from the germline V gene. CDR3 coding DNA: TGTGCCAGCAGCCTGCCACAGGGGAACAATCAGCCCCAGCATTTT. Its protein product is CASSLPQGNNQPQHF.

The chain links TRBV2 to TRBJ2-3; no firm D call. Germline V gene sequence: CDR1 SNHLY, CDR2 FYNNEI. The V gene lost 7 bases and the J gene lost 2 bases, with 10 bases spanning the gap. This CDR3 has 13 amino acids. CDR3 loop: CASNLYLTDTQYF. The CDR3 nucleotides read TGTGCCAGCAACCTCTATCTCACAGATACGCAGTATTTT.

The gene calls are TRBV7-6 and TRBJ2-2; D gene uncertain. Trimming removed 2 bases at V and 1 base at J, with 8 bases between. Germline V CDR1 and CDR2: SGHVS, FNYEAQ. The CDR3 runs to 15 residues. As DNA, the CDR3 is TGTGCCAGCAGCTTAAGGAGCCTGAACACCGGGGAGCTGTTTTTT. Translating it yields CASSLRSLNTGELFF. Full variable domain (outside the CDR3, taken from reference TRBV7-6 and TRBJ2-2): GAGVSQSPRYKVTKRGQDVALRCDPISGHVSLYWYRQALGQGPEFLTYFNYEAQQDKSGLPNDRFSAERPEGSISTLTIQRTEQRDSAMYRCASSLRSLNTGELFFGEGSRLTVL.

This rearrangement joins TRBV27 to TRBJ1-5; D remains unclear. V lost 8 bases and J lost 4, with 18 bases in between. Germline V gives CDR1 MNHEY, CDR2 SMNVEV (reference sequence). CDR3 length: 15 residues. The DNA for the CDR3 is TGTGCCAGCGGTAACATAGGGAGCGGTAATCAGCCCCAGCATTTT. It translates to CASGNIGSGNQPQHF.

The J gene is TRBJ2-2, the V gene TRBV9, with D uncertain. CDR1 is SGDLS, CDR2 YYNGEE, per germline. This CDR3 spans 13 amino acids. Trimming left V 3 bases short and J 1 base short, with 4 bases between. CDR3 nucleotides: TGTGCCAGCAGCGCGTGGAACACCGGGGAGCTGTTTTTT. It codes for CASSAWNTGELFF.

The chain joins TRBV7-9 to TRBJ1-2; 7 bases match TRBD1. The CDR3 contains 15 residues. Germline assignment: CDR1 SEHNR and CDR2 FQNEAQ (reference sequence). Trimming removed 6 bases from V and 1 base from J; junction bases left unmatched: 8. The CDR3 sequence is CASRHKQGFNYGYTF. The CDR3 DNA follows: TGTGCCAGCAGGCATAAACAGGGGTTTAACTATGGCTACACCTTC.

This chain connects TRBV10-3 to TRBJ1-6; D gene ambiguous. Trimming took 0 bases from V and 8 from J, leaving 14 bases between them. CDR1 is ENHRY, CDR2 SYGVKD, per germline. The CDR3 has 16 amino acids. As DNA, the CDR3 is TGTGCCATCAGTGAGTCGAGGGTAACTAGTGATTCACCCCTCCACTTT. Its protein is CAISESRVTSDSPLHF.

This chain joins TRBV6-1 and TRBJ2-7, with 9 bases fitting TRBD1. The V and J ends lost 4 bases and 4 bases, in that order; junction bases with no gene match: 17. The CDR3 loop spans 18 amino acids. Germline V gene data show CDR1 as MNHNS and CDR2 as SASEGT. DNA for the CDR3: TGTGCCAGCAGTGGACGGACAGGGGCAATCTCGGGTGCTTACGAGCAGTACTTC. Encoded protein: CASSGRTGAISGAYEQYF.

The chain carries TRBV9 and TRBJ2-7; D is possibly TRBD2 (6 bases). The CDR3 is made up of 14 amino acids. V gave up 3 bases and J gave up 4 bases, with 14 bases separating them. Per the germline V gene, CDR1 is SGDLS and CDR2 is YYNGEE. CDR3 region: CASSADMGGYEQYF. The CDR3 DNA reads as TGTGCCAGCAGCGCAGACATGGGGGGTTACGAGCAGTACTTC.

Comments on this clone: This sample includes further DNA sequences coding for the same CDR3. The CDR3 spells CASSLVQGNSPLHF. In DNA, the CDR3 is TGTGCCAGCAGCTTAGTGCAGGGTAATTCACCCCTCCACTTT. The genes are TRBV7-8 and TRBJ1-6; tentatively, D is TRBD1 (5 bases). Trimming shortened V by 1 base and J by 6 bases, and 7 bases separated the two germline ends. Germline loops: CDR1 SGHVS, CDR2 FQNEAQ. The CDR3 contains 14 residues.

The chain employs TRBV4-1 and TRBJ1-2; D may be TRBD1 (6 bases). V lost 8 bases and J 0 bases, leaving 13 bases between the germline ends. Germline CDR1 reads MGHRA; CDR2 reads YSYEKL. The CDR3 sequence is 14 residues long. CDR3 sequence reads: CASYRAGANYGYTF. CDR3 coding DNA: TGCGCCAGCTACAGGGCCGGCGCTAACTATGGCTACACCTTC.

The chain employs TRBV30 and TRBJ1-4; TRBD1 matches 8 bases. Per germline, CDR1 GTSNPN and CDR2 SVGIG (reference sequence). With V trimmed by 7 bases and J by 6 bases, 7 bases remained unmatched. The CDR3 is 13 residues long. The CDR3 is CAYGQGRDEKLFF. CDR3 DNA sequence: TGTGCCTACGGACAGGGTAGGGATGAAAAACTGTTTTTT. Full variable domain (missing parts from reference TRBV30 and TRBJ1-4): SQTIHQWPATLVQPVGSPLSLECTVEGTSNPNLYWYRQAAGRGLQLLFYSVGIGQISSEVPQNLSASRPQDRQFILSSKKLLLSDSGFYLCAYGQGRDEKLFFGSGTQLSVL.

This clone was observed once. The chain joins TRBV14 to TRBJ2-7; D is uncertain. The ends were cut back, 5 bases at V and 1 base at J, with 12 bases in the middle. Germline assignment: CDR1 SGHDN and CDR2 FVKESK. The CDR3 is made up of 14 amino acids. This CDR3 is CASSTWPGSYEQYF. The CDR3 nucleotides are TGTGCCAGCAGCACCTGGCCGGGTTCCTACGAGCAGTACTTC.

The sample holds a few counts of this clone. V gene TRBV30 combines with J gene TRBJ1-1, with TRBD1 as a possible D gene (5 bases). In germline, CDR1 is GTSNPN, CDR2 SVGIG (reference sequence). The CDR3 extends over 14 amino acids. V was shortened by 0 bases and J by 4 bases, with 12 bases between the two germline ends. The chain's CDR3 is CAWSVGGGFTEAFF. CDR3 bases: TGTGCCTGGAGTGTAGGCGGGGGGTTCACTGAAGCTTTCTTT.